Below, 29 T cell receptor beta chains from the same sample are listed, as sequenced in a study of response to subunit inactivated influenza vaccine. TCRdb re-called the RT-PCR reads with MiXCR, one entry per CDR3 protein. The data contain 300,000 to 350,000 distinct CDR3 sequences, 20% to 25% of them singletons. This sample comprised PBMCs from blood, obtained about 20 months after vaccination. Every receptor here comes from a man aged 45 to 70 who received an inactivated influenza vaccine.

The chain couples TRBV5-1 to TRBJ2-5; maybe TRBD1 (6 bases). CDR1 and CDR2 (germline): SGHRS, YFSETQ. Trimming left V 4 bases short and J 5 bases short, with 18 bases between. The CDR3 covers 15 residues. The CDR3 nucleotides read TGCGCCAGCAGCCAAGATCCAGGGGTCGGGGAGACCCAGTACTTC. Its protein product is CASSQDPGVGETQYF. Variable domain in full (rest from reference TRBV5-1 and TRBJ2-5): KAGVTQTPRYLIKTRGQQVTLSCSPISGHRSVSWYQQTPGQGLQFLFEYFSETQRNKGNFPGRFSGRQFSNSRSEMNVSTLELGDSALYLCASSQDPGVGETQYFGPGTRLLVL.

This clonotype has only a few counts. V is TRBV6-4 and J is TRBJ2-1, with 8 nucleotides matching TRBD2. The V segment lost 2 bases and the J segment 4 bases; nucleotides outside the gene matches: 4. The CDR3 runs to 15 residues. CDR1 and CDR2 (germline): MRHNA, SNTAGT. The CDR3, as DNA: TGTGCCAGCAGTGACCACGGGAGGGGTTACAATGAGCAGTTCTTC. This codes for CASSDHGRGYNEQFF.

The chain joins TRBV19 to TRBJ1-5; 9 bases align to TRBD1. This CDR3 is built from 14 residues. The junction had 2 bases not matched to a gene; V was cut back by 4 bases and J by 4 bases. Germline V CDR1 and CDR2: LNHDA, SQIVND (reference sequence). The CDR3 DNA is TGTGCCAGTAGTAAAGGGACAGGGAATCAGCCCCAGCATTTT. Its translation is CASSKGTGNQPQHF.

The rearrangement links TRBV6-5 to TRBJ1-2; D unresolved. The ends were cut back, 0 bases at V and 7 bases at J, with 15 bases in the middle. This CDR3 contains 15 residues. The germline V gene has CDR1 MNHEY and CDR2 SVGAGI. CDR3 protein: CASSYSIGVSAGYTF. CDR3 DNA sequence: TGTGCCAGCAGTTACTCGATAGGCGTGTCAGCTGGCTACACCTTC.

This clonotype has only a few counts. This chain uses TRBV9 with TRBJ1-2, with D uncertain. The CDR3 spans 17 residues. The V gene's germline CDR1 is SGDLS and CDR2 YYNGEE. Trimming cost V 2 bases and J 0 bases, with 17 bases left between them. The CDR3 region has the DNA TGTGCCAGCAGCGTCGGTCCGAGCTCGTTAGCTAACTATGGCTACACCTTC. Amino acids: CASSVGPSSLANYGYTF.

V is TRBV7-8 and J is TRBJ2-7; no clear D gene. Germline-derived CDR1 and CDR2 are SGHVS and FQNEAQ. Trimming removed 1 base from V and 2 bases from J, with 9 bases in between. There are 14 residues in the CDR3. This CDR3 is CASSLGTAAYEQYF. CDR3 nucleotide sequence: TGTGCCAGCAGCTTAGGAACAGCCGCCTACGAGCAGTACTTC.

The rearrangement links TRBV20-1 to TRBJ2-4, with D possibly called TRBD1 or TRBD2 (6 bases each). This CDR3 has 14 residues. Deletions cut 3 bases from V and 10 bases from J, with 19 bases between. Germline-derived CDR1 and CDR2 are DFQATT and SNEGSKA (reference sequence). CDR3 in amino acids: CSASWGATEPIQYF. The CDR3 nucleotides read TGCAGTGCTAGTTGGGGGGCAACGGAACCAATTCAGTACTTC.

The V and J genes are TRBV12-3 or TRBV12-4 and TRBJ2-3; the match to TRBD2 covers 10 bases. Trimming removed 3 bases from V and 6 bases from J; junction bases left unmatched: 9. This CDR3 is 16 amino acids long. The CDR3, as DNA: TGTGCCAGCAGTTTTTGGGCTAGCGGGGGCCGGGATACGCAGTATTTT. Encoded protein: CASSFWASGGRDTQYF.

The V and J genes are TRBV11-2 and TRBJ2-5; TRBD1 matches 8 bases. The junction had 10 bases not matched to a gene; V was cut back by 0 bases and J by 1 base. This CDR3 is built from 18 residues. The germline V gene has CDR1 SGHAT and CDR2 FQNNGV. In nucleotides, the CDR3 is TGTGCCAGCAGCTTAGACCGTGACAGGGGCGTCATCCAAGAGACCCAGTACTTC. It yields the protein CASSLDRDRGVIQETQYF.

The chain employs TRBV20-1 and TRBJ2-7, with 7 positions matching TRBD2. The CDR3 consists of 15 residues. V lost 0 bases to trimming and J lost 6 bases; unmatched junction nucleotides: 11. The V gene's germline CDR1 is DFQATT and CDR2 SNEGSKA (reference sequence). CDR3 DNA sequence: TGCAGTGCTAGAGACCTTAGCGGGCCAATTCGCGAGCAGTACTTC. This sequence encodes CSARDLSGPIREQYF.

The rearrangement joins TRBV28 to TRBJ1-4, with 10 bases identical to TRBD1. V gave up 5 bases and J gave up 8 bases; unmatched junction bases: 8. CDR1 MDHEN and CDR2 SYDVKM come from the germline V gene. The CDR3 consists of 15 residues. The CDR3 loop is CASSRIDRGREKLFF. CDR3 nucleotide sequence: TGTGCCAGCAGTCGTATTGACAGGGGGCGCGAAAAACTGTTTTTT.

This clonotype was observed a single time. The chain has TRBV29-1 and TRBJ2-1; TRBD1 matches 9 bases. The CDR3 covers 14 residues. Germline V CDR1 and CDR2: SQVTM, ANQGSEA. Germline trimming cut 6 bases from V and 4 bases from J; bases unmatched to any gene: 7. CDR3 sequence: CSVDRGRFYNEQFF. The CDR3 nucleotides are TGCAGCGTAGACAGGGGGAGGTTTTACAATGAGCAGTTCTTC.

The DNA for the CDR3 is TGTGCCAGCAGACCACGGACCCTAGATTCCTACGAGCAGTACTTC. Amino acid sequence: CASRPRTLDSYEQYF. J is TRBJ2-7 and V is TRBV28; no firm D call. The V end lost 6 bases, the J end lost 1 base, and 16 bases lay between the germline ends. Germline V gene data show CDR1 as MDHEN and CDR2 as SYDVKM. CDR3 length equals 15 residues.

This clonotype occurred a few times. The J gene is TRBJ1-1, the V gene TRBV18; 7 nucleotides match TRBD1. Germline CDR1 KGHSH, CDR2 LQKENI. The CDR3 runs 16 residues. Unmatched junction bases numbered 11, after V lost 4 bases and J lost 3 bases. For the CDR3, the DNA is TGTGCCAGCTCACAATCGCGGATTACAGGGGACACTGAAGCTTTCTTT. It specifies CASSQSRITGDTEAFF.

This CDR3 reads CASTRFPEMGVNTEAFF. In DNA, the CDR3 is TGTGCCAGCACCAGATTCCCCGAGATGGGGGTGAACACTGAAGCTTTCTTT. The rearrangement links TRBV7-2 to TRBJ1-1; a weak D match, TRBD1 (5 bases). Germline V CDR1 and CDR2: SGHTA, FQGNSA. V shed 7 bases and J shed 0 bases, with 21 bases lying between them. This CDR3 has 17 amino acids.

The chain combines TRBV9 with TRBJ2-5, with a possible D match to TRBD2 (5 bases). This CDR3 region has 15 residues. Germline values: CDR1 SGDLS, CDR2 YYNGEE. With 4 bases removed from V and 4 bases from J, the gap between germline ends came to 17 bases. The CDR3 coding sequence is TGTGCCAGCAGCCGCCCGGAAGGGAGTGGAGAGACCCAGTACTTC. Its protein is CASSRPEGSGETQYF.

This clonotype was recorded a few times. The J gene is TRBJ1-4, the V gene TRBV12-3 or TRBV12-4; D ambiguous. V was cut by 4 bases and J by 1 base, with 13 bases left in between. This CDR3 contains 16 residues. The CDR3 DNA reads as TGTGCCAGCAGTTCCGGAGCAACTTTAACTAATGAAAAACTGTTTTTT. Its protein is CASSSGATLTNEKLFF.

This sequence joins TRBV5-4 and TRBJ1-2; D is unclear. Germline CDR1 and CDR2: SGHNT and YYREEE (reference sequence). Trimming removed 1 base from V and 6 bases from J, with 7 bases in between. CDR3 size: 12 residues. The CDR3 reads CASSLNQNGYTF. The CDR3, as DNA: TGTGCCAGCAGCTTGAATCAAAATGGCTACACCTTC.

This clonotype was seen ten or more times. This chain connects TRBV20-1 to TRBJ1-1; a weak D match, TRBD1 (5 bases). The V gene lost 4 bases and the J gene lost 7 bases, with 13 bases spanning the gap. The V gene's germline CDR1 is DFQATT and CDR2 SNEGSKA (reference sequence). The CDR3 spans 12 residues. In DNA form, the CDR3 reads TGCAGTGCTATGGGGGGGTCGGGTGAAGCTTTCTTT. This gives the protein CSAMGGSGEAFF.

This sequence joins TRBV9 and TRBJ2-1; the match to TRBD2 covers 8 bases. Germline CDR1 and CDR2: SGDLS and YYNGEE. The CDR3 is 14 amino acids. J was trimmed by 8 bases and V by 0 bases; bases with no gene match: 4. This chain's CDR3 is CASSVAGGRDEQFF. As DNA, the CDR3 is TGTGCCAGCAGCGTAGCGGGGGGGCGGGATGAGCAGTTCTTC.

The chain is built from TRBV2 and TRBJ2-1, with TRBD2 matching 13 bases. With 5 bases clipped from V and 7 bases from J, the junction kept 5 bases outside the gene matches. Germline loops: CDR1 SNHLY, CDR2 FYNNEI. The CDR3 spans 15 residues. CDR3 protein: CASSPLGLAGNEQFF. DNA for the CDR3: TGTGCCAGCAGTCCGCTGGGACTAGCGGGGAATGAGCAGTTCTTC.

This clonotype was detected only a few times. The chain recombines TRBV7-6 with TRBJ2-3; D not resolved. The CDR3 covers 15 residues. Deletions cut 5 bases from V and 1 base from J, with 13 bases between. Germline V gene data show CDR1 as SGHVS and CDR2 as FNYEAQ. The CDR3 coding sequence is TGTGCCAGCAGCCCGCAAACCACAGGCACAGATACGCAGTATTTT. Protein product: CASSPQTTGTDTQYF. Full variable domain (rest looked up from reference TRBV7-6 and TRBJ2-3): GAGVSQSPRYKVTKRGQDVALRCDPISGHVSLYWYRQALGQGPEFLTYFNYEAQQDKSGLPNDRFSAERPEGSISTLTIQRTEQRDSAMYRCASSPQTTGTDTQYFGPGTRLTVL.

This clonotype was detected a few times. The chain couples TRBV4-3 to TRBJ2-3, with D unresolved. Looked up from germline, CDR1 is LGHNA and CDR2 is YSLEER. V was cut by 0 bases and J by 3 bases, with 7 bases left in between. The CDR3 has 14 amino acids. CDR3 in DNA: TGCGCCAGCAGCCAAGATTTTTCGACAGATACGCAGTATTTT. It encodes CASSQDFSTDTQYF.

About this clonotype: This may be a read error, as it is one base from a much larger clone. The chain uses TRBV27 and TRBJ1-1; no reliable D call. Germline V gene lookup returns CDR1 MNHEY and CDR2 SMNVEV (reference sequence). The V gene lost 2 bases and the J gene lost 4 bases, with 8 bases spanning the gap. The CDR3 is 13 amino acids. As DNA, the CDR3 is TGTGCCAGCAGTTTAGTAGAGGGCACTGAAGCTTTCTTT. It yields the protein CASSLVEGTEAFF.

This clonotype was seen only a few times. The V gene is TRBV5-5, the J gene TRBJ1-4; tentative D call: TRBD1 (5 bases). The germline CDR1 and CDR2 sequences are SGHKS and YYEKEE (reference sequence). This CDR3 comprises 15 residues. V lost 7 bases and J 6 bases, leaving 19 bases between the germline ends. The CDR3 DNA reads TGTGCCAGCTCAATCTCGGGGCGGAGGGATGAAAAACTGTTTTTT. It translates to CASSISGRRDEKLFF. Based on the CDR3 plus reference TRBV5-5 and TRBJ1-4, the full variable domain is DAGVTQSPTHLIKTRGQQVTLRCSPISGHKSVSWYQQVLGQGPQFIFQYYEKEERGRGNFPDRFSARQFPNYSSELNVNALLLGDSALYLCASSISGRRDEKLFFGSGTQLSVL.

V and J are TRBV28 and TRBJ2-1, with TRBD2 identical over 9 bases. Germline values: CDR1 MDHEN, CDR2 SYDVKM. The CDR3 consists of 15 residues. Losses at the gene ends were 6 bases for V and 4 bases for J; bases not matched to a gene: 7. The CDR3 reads CASRSASGTYNEQFF. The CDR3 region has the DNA TGTGCCAGCAGGTCGGCTAGCGGGACTTACAATGAGCAGTTCTTC. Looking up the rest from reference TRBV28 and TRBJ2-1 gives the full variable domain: DVKVTQSSRYLVKRTGEKVFLECVQDMDHENMFWYRQDPGLGLRLIYFSYDVKMKEKGDIPEGYSVSREKKERFSLILESASTNQTSMYLCASRSASGTYNEQFFGPGTRLTVL.

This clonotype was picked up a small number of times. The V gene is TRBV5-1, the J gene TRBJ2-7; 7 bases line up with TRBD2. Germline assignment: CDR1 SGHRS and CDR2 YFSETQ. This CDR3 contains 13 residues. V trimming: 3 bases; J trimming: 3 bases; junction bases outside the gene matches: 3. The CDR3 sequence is CASSYGEGYEQYF. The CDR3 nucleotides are TGCGCCAGCAGCTACGGGGAGGGCTACGAGCAGTACTTC.

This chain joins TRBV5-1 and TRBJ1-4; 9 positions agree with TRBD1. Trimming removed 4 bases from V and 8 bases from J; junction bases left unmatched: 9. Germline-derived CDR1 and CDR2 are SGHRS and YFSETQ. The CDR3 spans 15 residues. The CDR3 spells CASSAPDRGGEKLFF. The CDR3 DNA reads TGCGCCAGCAGCGCCCCGGACAGGGGTGGCGAAAAACTGTTTTTT.

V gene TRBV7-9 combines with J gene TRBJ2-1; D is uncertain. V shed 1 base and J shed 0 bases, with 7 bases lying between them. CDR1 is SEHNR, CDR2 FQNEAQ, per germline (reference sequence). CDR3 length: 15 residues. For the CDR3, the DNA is TGTGCCAGCAGCTTAGTCCCGAGCTCCTACAATGAGCAGTTCTTC. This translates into CASSLVPSSYNEQFF.